The text below deals with one T cell receptor beta chain. Its antigen is unidentified. The CDR3 contains 17 residues. V was trimmed by 6 bases and J by 5 bases, leaving 24 bases between them. The germline V gene encodes CDR1 MNHEY and CDR2 SMNVEV (reference sequence). The data derive from a study of shared clonotypes between healthy human individuals. Study findings and constraints: The naive CD4 repertoires of a handful of donors were compared, and around 5% of clonotypes were shared. Naive subsets generally exceeded memory subsets in estimated richness.

Only in-frame clones appear in the TCRdb table, and some are missing; sequencing was by immunoSEQ multiplex PCR. This sample yields about 2.3 million clones, of which 85% to 95% are seen a single time; around 0.35% belongs to the top ten. The donor cohort consisted entirely of Caucasian adults residing in Nashville, Tennessee. The investigators split CD4+ cells into a CD45RA+ naive subset and a CD45RA-negative memory subset. The specimen was naive CD4+ T cells from PBMCs. Subset noted: CD45RA+ positively selected. This clonotype was obtained from a man between 18 and 29 years old in good health. Some clones in this sample may be carry-over from other donors' samples. This chain uses TRBV27 with TRBJ2-3; possible D gene TRBD2, 7 bases. CDR3 nucleotide sequence: TGTGCCAGCAGCCTGGCCCGGGGGGCTCACCTAGGAGATACGCAGTATTTT. It encodes CASSLARGAHLGDTQYF.